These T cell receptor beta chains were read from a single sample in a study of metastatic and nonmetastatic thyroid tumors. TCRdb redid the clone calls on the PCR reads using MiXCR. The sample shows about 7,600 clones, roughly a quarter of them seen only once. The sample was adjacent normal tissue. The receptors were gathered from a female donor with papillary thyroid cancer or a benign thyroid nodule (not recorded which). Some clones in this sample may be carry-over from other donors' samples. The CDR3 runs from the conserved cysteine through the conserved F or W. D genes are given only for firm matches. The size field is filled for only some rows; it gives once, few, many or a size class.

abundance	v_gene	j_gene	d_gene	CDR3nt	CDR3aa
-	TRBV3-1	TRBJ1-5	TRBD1	TGTGCCAGCAGCCCCTCCTCCGGGACAGGGGCCGCTTATAGCAATCAGCCCCAGCATTTT	CASSPSSGTGAAYSNQPQHF
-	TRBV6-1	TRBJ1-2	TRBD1	TGTGCCAGCAGTGAGGGACAGGGGGGCTACACCTTC	CASSEGQGGYTF
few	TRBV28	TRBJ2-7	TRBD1	TGTGCCAGCAGTTCACCGGGGACAGGGGAAAACGAGCAGTACTTC	CASSSPGTGENEQYF
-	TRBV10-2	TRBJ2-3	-	TGCGCCAGTCTGGGGGGACCAGATACGCAGTATTTT	CASLGGPDTQYF
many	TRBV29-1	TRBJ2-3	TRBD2	TGCAGCGCTGAAGAGGGGACTAGCGGGAGGACCACAGATACGCAGTATTTT	CSAEEGTSGRTTDTQYF
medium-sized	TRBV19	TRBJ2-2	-	TGTGCCAGTACCCTCGAATTAACCCCGGGGGAGCTGTTTTTT	CASTLELTPGELFF
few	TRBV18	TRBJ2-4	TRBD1	TGTGCCAGCTCACCCTCGGACAGGGCAAACATTCAGTACTTC	CASSPSDRANIQYF
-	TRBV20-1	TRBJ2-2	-	TGCAGTGCTAGAAAACAGGGGAACACCGGGGAGCTGTTTTTT	CSARKQGNTGELFF
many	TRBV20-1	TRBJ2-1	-	TGCAGTGCTAGAGATAGAAGGACACCCTACAATGAGCAGTTCTTC	CSARDRRTPYNEQFF
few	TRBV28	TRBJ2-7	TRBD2	TGTGCCAGCAGTTTGCGCGCTAGCGGTCCCTACGAGCAGTACTTC	CASSLRASGPYEQYF
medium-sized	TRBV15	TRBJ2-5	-	TGTGCCACCAGCAGAGATTTAGACTGGGAGACCCAGTACTTC	CATSRDLDWETQYF
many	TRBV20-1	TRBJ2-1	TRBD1	TGCAGTGCTAGAACCGGACAGGCGACCTACAATGAGCAGTTCTTC	CSARTGQATYNEQFF
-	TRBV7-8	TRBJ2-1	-	TGTGCCAGCAGCCCCCGTATTGTGGGGGGTCTTGGCTATGAGCAGTTCTTC	CASSPRIVGGLGYEQFF
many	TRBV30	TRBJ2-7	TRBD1	TGTGCCTGCAAAGGGACAGGGCTCTACGAGCAGTACTTC	CACKGTGLYEQYF
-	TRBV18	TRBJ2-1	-	TGTGCCAGCTCACCGAACCGTGCGAGCTCCTACAATGAGCAGTTCTTC	CASSPNRASSYNEQFF
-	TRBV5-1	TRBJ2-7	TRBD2	TGCGCCAGCAGCTTGGGACTAGCGGGAGCTCGGGAGCAGTACTTC	CASSLGLAGAREQYF
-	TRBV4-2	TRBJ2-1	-	TGTGCCAGCAGGAAACCTGCAGGAGCGGGCTCCTACAATGAGCAGTTCTTC	CASRKPAGAGSYNEQFF
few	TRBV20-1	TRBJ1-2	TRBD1	TGCAGTGCTACCCGGGACAGGGGGAACTATGGCTACACCTTC	CSATRDRGNYGYTF
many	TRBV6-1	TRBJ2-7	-	TGTGCCAGCAGTAACACTCGAAGCTCCTACGAGCAGTACTTC	CASSNTRSSYEQYF
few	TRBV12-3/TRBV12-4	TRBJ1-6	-	TGTGCCAGCAGTTCGTCAGGGAGTTCTAGTAATTCACCCCTCCACTTT	CASSSSGSSSNSPLHF
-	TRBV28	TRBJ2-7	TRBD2	TGTGCCAGCACTGAGACTAGCGGGCGATCCTACGAGCACGACTTC	CASTETSGRSYEHDF
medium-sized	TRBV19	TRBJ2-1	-	TGTGCCAGTAGTAATGACAGAAACAATGAGCAGTTCTTC	CASSNDRNNEQFF
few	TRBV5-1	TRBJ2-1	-	TGCGCCAGCAGCCCCAAGGACGGGAGCTCCTACAATGAGCAGTTCTTC	CASSPKDGSSYNEQFF
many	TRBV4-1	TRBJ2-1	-	TGCGCCAGCAGCCGCAACTCCGGGGCCGAGCAGTTCTTC	CASSRNSGAEQFF
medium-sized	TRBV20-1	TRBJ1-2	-	TGCAGTGCTAGAAAGTACCCGGAAAACTATGGCTACACCTTC	CSARKYPENYGYTF
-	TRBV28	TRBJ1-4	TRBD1	TGTGCCAGCAGCCTAGGACAGGGTGCTAATGAAAAACTGTTTTTT	CASSLGQGANEKLFF
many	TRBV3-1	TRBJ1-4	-	TGTGCCAGCAGCCTCAGAGGGCAGGGAGATAATGAAAAACTGTTTTTT	CASSLRGQGDNEKLFF
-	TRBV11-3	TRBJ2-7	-	TGTGCCAGCAGCTTAAGTATGGGCTACGAGCAGTACTTC	CASSLSMGYEQYF
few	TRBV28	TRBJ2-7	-	TGTGCCAGCAGTTCGGGACCAGCTATCTACGAGCAGTACTTC	CASSSGPAIYEQYF
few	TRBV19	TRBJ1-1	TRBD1	TGTGCCAGTAGTATCGGACAGGGGGGAACTGAAGCTTTCTTT	CASSIGQGGTEAFF
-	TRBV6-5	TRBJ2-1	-	TGTGCCAGCAGTTACCAATATGAGCAGTTCTTC	CASSYQYEQFF
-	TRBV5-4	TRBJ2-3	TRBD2	TGTGCCAGCAGCTTGGCTAGCGGGAGTTCCGCAGATACGCATTATTTT	CASSLASGSSADTHYF
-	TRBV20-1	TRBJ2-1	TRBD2	TGCAGTGCTATTAGCGGGAACTACAATGAGCAGTTCTTC	CSAISGNYNEQFF
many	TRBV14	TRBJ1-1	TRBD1	TGTGCCAGCAGCCAACCGGGACAGGGGGCGAGGGGGGAAGCTTTCTTT	CASSQPGQGARGEAFF
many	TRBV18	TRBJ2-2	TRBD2	TGTGCCAGCTCACCGATAGGACTAGCGGGAGGAAGCGGGGAGCTGTTTTTT	CASSPIGLAGGSGELFF
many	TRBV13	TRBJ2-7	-	TGTGCCAGCAGCCCCCAGGACGGGTGGACCGACGAGCAGTACTTC	CASSPQDGWTDEQYF
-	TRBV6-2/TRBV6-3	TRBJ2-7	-	TGTGCCAGCACTTACGCGGGGACCGGGACAGCCTACGAGCAGTACTTC	CASTYAGTGTAYEQYF
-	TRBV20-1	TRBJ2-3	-	TGCAGTGCTAGGACAGCGGCAGATACGCAGTATTTT	CSARTAADTQYF
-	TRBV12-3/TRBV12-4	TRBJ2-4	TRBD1	TGTGCCAGCAGTAACACCCATGAGGGACAGCCCCACAAAAACATTCAGTACTTC	CASSNTHEGQPHKNIQYF
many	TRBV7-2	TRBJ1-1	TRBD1	TGTGCCAGCAGTTTTAAGGGGGCGCGGTCTGAAGCTTTCTTT	CASSFKGARSEAFF
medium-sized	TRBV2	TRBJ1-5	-	TGTGCCAGCAGAACTACAGGGATGGGACAGCCCCAGCATTTT	CASRTTGMGQPQHF
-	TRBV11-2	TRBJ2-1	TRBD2	TGTGCCAGCAGCTTATTACCCGGGACTAGCGCCTACAATGAGCAGTTCTTC	CASSLLPGTSAYNEQFF
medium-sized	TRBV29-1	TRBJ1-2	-	TGCAGCGTTGAGGACATCTCGGCCGGCTACACCTTC	CSVEDISAGYTF
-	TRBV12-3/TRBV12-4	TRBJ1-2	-	TGTGCCAGCAGTTTAAGGGGGTATGGCTACACCTTC	CASSLRGYGYTF
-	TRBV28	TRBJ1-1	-	TGTGCCAGCAGGTGGCAGGGTCACACTGAAGCTTTCTTT	CASRWQGHTEAFF
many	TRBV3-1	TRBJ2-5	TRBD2	TGTGCCAGCAGCCGTAGCGGGAGGGCCCTGGAGACCCAGTACTTC	CASSRSGRALETQYF
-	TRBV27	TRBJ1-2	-	TGTGCCAGCAGTCCCGCCATCAGGGATCATCGGGGCTACACCTTC	CASSPAIRDHRGYTF
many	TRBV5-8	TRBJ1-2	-	TGTGCCAGCAGCCCTCGGGGCAGGGATAGTGGCTACACCTTC	CASSPRGRDSGYTF
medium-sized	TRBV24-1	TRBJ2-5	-	TGTGCCACCAGTGGTGTCCGGACCAACCAAGAGACCCAGTACTTC	CATSGVRTNQETQYF
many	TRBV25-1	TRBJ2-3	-	TGTGCCACCGCCTCCCTCACAGATACGCAGTATTTT	CATASLTDTQYF
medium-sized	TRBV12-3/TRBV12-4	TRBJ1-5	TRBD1	TGTGCCAGCAGTTTAGGCCAGGGGGATCAGCCCCAGCATTTT	CASSLGQGDQPQHF
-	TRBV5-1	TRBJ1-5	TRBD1	TGCGCCAGCAGCTTGCGGACAGGGGATCAGCCCCAGCATTTT	CASSLRTGDQPQHF
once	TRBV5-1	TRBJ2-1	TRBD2	TGCGCCAGCAGCTTAGGGGGGACTAGCGTCTACAATGAGCAGTTCTTC	CASSLGGTSVYNEQFF
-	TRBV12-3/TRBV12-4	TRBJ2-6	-	TGCGCCAGCAGTTTGCGGGGAGTCCCCGGGCTGTGCTCTGGGGCCAACGTCCTGACTTTC	CASSLRGVPGLCSGANVLTF